The 32 T cell receptor beta chains presented below share a single source sample, sequenced in a study of shared clonotypes between healthy human individuals. The table came from immunoSEQ multiplex PCR; TCRdb's copy has only in-frame clones and leaves some out. Here the sample spans about 1.5 million clones, roughly 95% being singletons. What was sequenced was naive CD4+ T cells sorted from blood. The subset: CD45RA+ positively selected. The source is a man aged 25-45 years in good health.

This sequence joins TRBV5-4 and TRBJ2-1; the match to TRBD2 covers 11 bases. From germline, CDR1 is SGHNT and CDR2 YYREEE (reference sequence). Unmatched junction bases numbered 10, after V lost 7 bases and J lost 4 bases. The CDR3 runs 16 residues. Here the CDR3 reads CASGGASGRIYNEQFF. CDR3 DNA sequence: TGTGCCAGCGGAGGGGCTAGCGGGAGGATTTACAATGAGCAGTTCTTC.

DNA of the CDR3: TGTGCCTGGAGCGGCGGTGTTAACTATGGCTACACCTTC. Its protein is CAWSGGVNYGYTF. The chain is built from TRBV30 and TRBJ1-2; D not resolved. The V end lost 3 bases, the J end lost 1 base, and 9 bases lay between the germline ends. Looked up from germline, CDR1 is GTSNPN and CDR2 is SVGIG (reference sequence). This CDR3 has 13 amino acids.

V gene TRBV27 combines with J gene TRBJ2-1; 8 nucleotides match TRBD2. V lost 5 bases and J lost 4; bases outside the gene matches: 7. Germline CDR1 reads MNHEY; CDR2 reads SMNVEV (reference sequence). CDR3 length: 15 residues. The CDR3 loop reads CASSLLGGGYNEQFF. CDR3 coding DNA: TGTGCCAGCAGTCTCCTAGGCGGGGGGTACAATGAGCAGTTCTTC.

J is TRBJ1-5 and V is TRBV6-1, with D maybe TRBD1 (5 bases). The CDR3 consists of 14 residues. From germline, CDR1 is MNHNS and CDR2 SASEGT. Deletions cut 7 bases from V and 7 bases from J, with 17 bases between. CDR3 nucleotides: TGTGCCAGCACGCGGGGACCCTCCGGACAGCCCCAGCATTTT. Translated: CASTRGPSGQPQHF.

In DNA, the CDR3 is TGTGCCAGCAGTGGGAACTACGAGCAGTACTTC. It codes for CASSGNYEQYF. The chain combines TRBV6-1 with TRBJ2-7; D is unresolved. This CDR3 comprises 11 residues. From germline, CDR1 is MNHNS and CDR2 SASEGT. The germline V and J ends were trimmed by 4 bases and 3 bases, with 4 bases remaining between them.

The chain couples TRBV6-1 to TRBJ2-3; D ambiguous. V was shortened by 2 bases and J by 4 bases, with 19 bases between the two germline ends. Germline assignment: CDR1 MNHNS and CDR2 SASEGT. This CDR3 region has 17 residues. The CDR3 region is CASSEPSPLPVPDTQYF. DNA of the CDR3: TGTGCCAGCAGTGAACCTTCTCCTCTGCCTGTCCCAGATACGCAGTATTTT.

This chain uses TRBV9 with TRBJ2-3; a possible D gene is TRBD2 (6 bases). Germline V gene lookup returns CDR1 SGDLS and CDR2 YYNGEE. The CDR3 sequence is 15 residues long. Between the trimmed V and J ends, which lost 0 bases and 2 bases, there was a span of 10 bases. The CDR3 is CASSVVGGNTDTQYF. As DNA, the CDR3 is TGTGCCAGCAGCGTAGTGGGCGGGAACACAGATACGCAGTATTTT.

The V gene is TRBV6-1, the J gene TRBJ1-2; the match to TRBD1 covers 7 bases. Per germline, CDR1 MNHNS and CDR2 SASEGT. This CDR3 region has 15 residues. V was pared by 2 bases and J by 4 bases, with 7 bases of the junction left unmatched. The CDR3 sequence is CASSERQGPVYGYTF. In DNA form, the CDR3 reads TGTGCCAGCAGTGAACGACAGGGACCTGTCTATGGCTACACCTTC.

V is TRBV18 and J is TRBJ1-5; D not certain. V lost 4 bases and J 1 base, leaving 5 bases between the germline ends. This CDR3 is 13 amino acids long. CDR1 KGHSH and CDR2 LQKENI come from the germline V gene. CDR3 amino acids: CASSQLSNQPQHF. As DNA, the CDR3 is TGTGCCAGCTCACAACTAAGCAATCAGCCCCAGCATTTT.

V usage is TRBV4-2 and J usage is TRBJ2-3, with TRBD2 matching over 11 bases. Looked up from germline, CDR1 is LGHNA and CDR2 is YNFKEQ. With V trimmed by 1 base and J by 4 bases, 4 bases remained unmatched. The CDR3 totals 16 residues. The CDR3 coding sequence is TGTGCCAGCAGCCAAGCTGAACTAGCGGGAGCAGATACGCAGTATTTT. Its translation: CASSQAELAGADTQYF.

This chain connects TRBV5-1 to TRBJ2-1; TRBD1 matches 7 bases. The junction had 13 bases not matched to a gene; V was cut back by 5 bases and J by 2 bases. The CDR3 is 17 amino acids. Germline V lookup: CDR1 SGHRS, CDR2 YFSETQ. The CDR3 reads CASSVKLGDSTYNEQFF. In DNA form, the CDR3 reads TGCGCCAGCAGTGTAAAACTCGGGGACAGCACCTACAATGAGCAGTTCTTC. The whole variable domain, filled in from reference TRBV5-1 and TRBJ2-1, reads KAGVTQTPRYLIKTRGQQVTLSCSPISGHRSVSWYQQTPGQGLQFLFEYFSETQRNKGNFPGRFSGRQFSNSRSEMNVSTLELGDSALYLCASSVKLGDSTYNEQFFGPGTRLTVL.

The rearrangement uses TRBV19 and TRBJ2-1; TRBD2 agrees at 8 bases. The CDR3 totals 15 residues. CDR1 and CDR2 (germline): LNHDA, SQIVND (reference sequence). The junction had 7 bases not matched to a gene; V was cut back by 5 bases and J by 4 bases. In DNA, the CDR3 is TGTGCCAGTAGTGAATTACGGGGGGGGTACAATGAGCAGTTCTTC. Amino acids: CASSELRGGYNEQFF.

J is TRBJ2-7 and V is TRBV27, with D tentatively TRBD1 (6 bases). The CDR3 runs to 15 residues. The V and J ends lost 5 bases and 2 bases respectively, with 16 bases between them. Germline loops: CDR1 MNHEY, CDR2 SMNVEV (reference sequence). The DNA for the CDR3 is TGTGCCAGCAGTAGACAGGTAGGGTTAACCTACGAGCAGTACTTC. Its protein product is CASSRQVGLTYEQYF.

The rearrangement uses TRBV5-1 and TRBJ2-3, with TRBD1 matching over 10 bases. This CDR3 has 16 amino acids. The V and J ends lost 6 bases and 2 bases, in that order; junction bases with no gene match: 9. Germline CDR1 is SGHRS and CDR2 is YFSETQ. Here the CDR3 reads CASTRLTGGYTDTQYF. CDR3 DNA: TGCGCCAGCACCCGTTTGACAGGGGGCTACACAGATACGCAGTATTTT.

The chain is built from TRBV11-3 and TRBJ2-7; 14 positions match TRBD2. The CDR3 runs to 20 residues. V trimming: 1 base; J trimming: 4 bases; junction bases outside the gene matches: 15. In germline, CDR1 is SGHNT, CDR2 YENEEA. The CDR3 region is CASSLVVETSGRANLYEQYF. CDR3 DNA sequence: TGTGCCAGCAGCTTAGTGGTTGAGACTAGCGGGAGGGCCAACCTTTACGAGCAGTACTTC.

The V call is TRBV6-6, the J call TRBJ2-1; D gene ambiguous. The V end was cut by 0 bases, the J end by 9 bases, with 9 bases between. Germline loops: CDR1 MNHNY, CDR2 SVGAGI (reference sequence). This CDR3 has 13 amino acids. The CDR3 loop is CASSYSTGGEQFF. CDR3 coding DNA: TGTGCCAGCAGTTACTCGACCGGTGGTGAGCAGTTCTTC.

The chain recombines TRBV5-1 with TRBJ2-1; 7 bases agree with TRBD1. The CDR3 spans 14 residues. Losses at the gene ends were 4 bases for V and 7 bases for J; bases not matched to a gene: 8. CDR1 is SGHRS and CDR2 is YFSETQ in the germline V gene. The CDR3 reads CASSNRTGQNEQFF. CDR3 coding DNA: TGCGCCAGCAGCAACCGGACAGGCCAGAATGAGCAGTTCTTC.

V is TRBV5-1 and J is TRBJ2-6, with D perhaps given as TRBD1 or TRBD2 (5 bases each). Between the trimmed V and J ends, which lost 4 bases and 11 bases, there was a span of 19 bases. Germline CDR1 and CDR2: SGHRS and YFSETQ. The CDR3 is 15 residues long. CDR3 sequence: CASSNAGANFHVLTF. CDR3 DNA: TGCGCCAGCAGCAATGCCGGGGCCAATTTCCACGTCCTGACTTTC.

This sequence joins TRBV7-9 and TRBJ2-1, with D perhaps matching TRBD1 (7 bases). Germline values: CDR1 SEHNR, CDR2 FQNEAQ (reference sequence). V lost 6 bases and J 3 bases, leaving 12 bases between the germline ends. This CDR3 comprises 14 residues. The CDR3 DNA reads TGTGCCAGCAGTAGGGGGCGGGACTACAATGAGCAGTTCTTC. Its protein is CASSRGRDYNEQFF.

The chain links TRBV2 to TRBJ1-2, with 10 bases aligning to TRBD1. The germline CDR1 and CDR2 sequences are SNHLY and FYNNEI. The CDR3 has 14 amino acids. With V trimmed by 5 bases and J by 7 bases, 7 bases remained unmatched. The CDR3: CASSLTGGGFGYTF. In nucleotides, the CDR3 is TGTGCCAGCAGTCTGACAGGGGGCGGCTTTGGCTACACCTTC.

The sample holds one count of this clone. This chain uses TRBV15 with TRBJ2-7; D call uncertain. CDR3 length: 13 amino acids. Germline CDR1 and CDR2: LNHNV and YYDKDF (reference sequence). Trimming pared 6 bases from V and 0 bases from J, leaving 9 bases between. The CDR3 DNA is TGTGCCACCAGGTATGGAAGCTCCTACGAGCAGTACTTC. Its protein is CATRYGSSYEQYF.

This sequence joins TRBV18 and TRBJ2-5, with 8 bases identical to TRBD2. Germline V gene data show CDR1 as KGHSH and CDR2 as LQKENI. CDR3 length equals 15 residues. With 3 bases clipped from V and 2 bases from J, the junction kept 5 bases outside the gene matches. DNA for the CDR3: TGTGCCAGCTCACCGGCGGGAGGACGTCAAGAGACCCAGTACTTC. Its translation: CASSPAGGRQETQYF.

V and J are TRBV7-9 and TRBJ2-1; TRBD2 matches at 9 bases. J gave up 9 bases and V 2 bases, and 8 bases lay outside the gene matches. This CDR3 is 15 amino acids long. Per germline, CDR1 SEHNR and CDR2 FQNEAQ (reference sequence). For the CDR3, the DNA is TGTGCCAGCAGCTTAATGGGACTAGCCTTCGGTGAGCAGTTCTTC. This translates into CASSLMGLAFGEQFF.

This chain uses TRBV19 with TRBJ1-1, with 11 positions matching TRBD1. The CDR3 is 15 residues long. V lost 4 bases, J lost 3 bases, and 4 bases stayed unmatched. Germline assignment: CDR1 LNHDA and CDR2 SQIVND (reference sequence). CDR3 in DNA: TGTGCCAGTAGTAAGGACAGGGGGCGAGACACTGAAGCTTTCTTT. Amino acids: CASSKDRGRDTEAFF.

The V and J genes are TRBV28 and TRBJ1-1, with 8 bases aligning to TRBD1. Per the germline V gene, CDR1 is MDHEN and CDR2 is SYDVKM. The CDR3 consists of 12 residues. The V segment lost 5 bases and the J segment 6 bases; nucleotides outside the gene matches: 2. The CDR3 DNA reads as TGTGCCAGCAGTGTGGACAGGGCTGAAGCTTTCTTT. Its translation is CASSVDRAEAFF.

This chain connects TRBV10-3 to TRBJ2-1; D might be TRBD2 (5 bases). Germline assignment: CDR1 ENHRY and CDR2 SYGVKD. The V and J ends lost 9 bases and 5 bases respectively, with 17 bases between them. The CDR3 covers 14 residues. CDR3 in amino acids: CAINEGKGHNEQFF. The CDR3 DNA follows: TGTGCCATTAATGAGGGCAAAGGGCACAATGAGCAGTTCTTC.

The genes are TRBV9 and TRBJ2-4, with D maybe TRBD1 (5 bases). Trimming shortened V by 4 bases and J by 0 bases, and 14 bases separated the two germline ends. The CDR3 covers 16 residues. CDR1 and CDR2 from the germline V gene are SGDLS and YYNGEE. The CDR3 reads CASSPQGPLAKNIQYF. The CDR3 nucleotides are TGTGCCAGCAGCCCCCAGGGTCCTCTAGCCAAAAACATTCAGTACTTC.

This rearrangement joins TRBV7-2 to TRBJ2-1; D is perhaps TRBD2 (7 bases). The CDR3 has 17 amino acids. Germline V CDR1 and CDR2: SGHTA, FQGNSA. V lost 2 bases to trimming and J lost 3 bases, with 17 bases between them. The DNA of the CDR3 is TGTGCCAGCAGCTTATGGCTCGGCGGGGGCCTCTACAATGAGCAGTTCTTC. Its translation is CASSLWLGGGLYNEQFF.

This chain connects TRBV5-4 to TRBJ2-7; D may match TRBD1 or TRBD2 (6 bases each). Trimming shortened V by 2 bases and J by 0 bases, and 12 bases separated the two germline ends. The CDR3 covers 15 residues. Per germline, CDR1 SGHNT and CDR2 YYREEE (reference sequence). The CDR3 nucleotides are TGTGCCAGCAGCTTCGGGGGCACAGGCTCCTACGAGCAGTACTTC. The encoded protein is CASSFGGTGSYEQYF.

The CDR3 DNA reads TGTGCCAGCAGTTTTAAAGTAAGTCAGGCTTTGAGGGCTGAAGCTTTCTTT. It codes for CASSFKVSQALRAEAFF. V and J are TRBV28 and TRBJ1-1; D call uncertain. From germline, CDR1 is MDHEN and CDR2 SYDVKM. Trimming cost V 3 bases and J 6 bases, with 23 bases left between them. The CDR3 covers 17 residues.

The chain recombines TRBV5-4 with TRBJ1-4; weak D call: TRBD1 (6 bases). This CDR3 region has 16 residues. Per germline, CDR1 SGHNT and CDR2 YYREEE (reference sequence). Trimming stripped 4 bases from V and 6 bases from J, with 19 bases between. This chain's CDR3 is CASSTREEGVYEKLFF. The DNA of the CDR3 is TGTGCCAGCAGCACTAGAGAGGAGGGGGTTTATGAAAAACTGTTTTTT.

As to this clone: At the DNA level, this CDR3 is encoded by other sequences in the same sample as well. This chain uses TRBV5-8 with TRBJ2-5; D uncertain. The germline V gene encodes CDR1 SGHTS and CDR2 YDEGEE. This CDR3 is built from 13 residues. V was cut by 0 bases and J by 5 bases, with 8 bases left in between. In nucleotides, the CDR3 is TGTGCCAGCAGCTTGGGAGGTGGGGAGACCCAGTACTTC. Encoded protein: CASSLGGGETQYF.